Reported below is one TCR beta chain. The sample comes from a study of blood T cell repertoires in COVID-19. Study summary: The origin of the acute and convalescent COVID-19 samples was the United States, Italy and Spain. From T cells, B-cell-depleted T cells, or PBMCs came the material, which was cDNA or gDNA.

Original handling: Cell counts per sample came from amplifying reference gene primers. Generated by immunoSEQ multiplex PCR, the TCRdb table keeps only in-frame clones and is missing some. V, J and clone size were drawn from that table, and D and trimming were deduced from the DNA. The sample carries 150,000 or so clones, around 86% recorded once. This CDR3 is 14 amino acids long. V lost 4 bases and J 1 base, leaving 10 bases between the germline ends. Germline V gene lookup returns CDR1 MDHEN and CDR2 SYDVKM. The V call is TRBV28, the J call TRBJ1-1; D possibly corresponds to TRBD1 (5 bases). This clonotype was obtained from a man between 70 and 80 years old who had recovered from COVID-19. Sequencing was performed on peripheral blood. The CDR3 bases are TGTGCCAGCAGTTCCGGGAGGGGGAACACTGAAGCTTTCTTT. This encodes CASSSGRGNTEAFF.